This is a list of T cell receptor beta chains from one sample in a study of response to subunit inactivated influenza vaccine. TCRdb ran MiXCR on the RT-PCR reads and lists one entry per CDR3 protein. The sample shows approximately 480,000 distinct CDR3 sequences, approximately 11% of them seen only once. The sequenced sample was PBMCs from blood, obtained roughly 6 weeks after vaccination. The receptors here all came from a man between 45 and 60 years old who received an inactivated influenza vaccine. Each CDR3 is given with its conserved first and last residue. D genes are given only for firm matches. Expanded clones get a size class; other rows say once, few or many, or leave the size out.

D gene,V gene,J gene,CDR3 length,clone size,CDR3 protein,CDR3 DNA
TRBD2,TRBV2,TRBJ2-5,16,.,CASSGTSGLTQETQYF,TGTGCCAGCAGTGGTACTAGCGGACTAACCCAAGAGACCCAGTACTTC
TRBD2,TRBV6-5,TRBJ2-3,15,few,CASSFSGGGADTQYF,TGTGCCAGCAGTTTTAGCGGGGGTGGCGCAGATACGCAGTATTTT
.,TRBV4-3,TRBJ2-3,16,many,CASSQVGGGPTDTQYF,TGCGCCAGCAGCCAAGTAGGGGGGGGCCCCACAGATACGCAGTATTTT
TRBD1,TRBV6-5,TRBJ2-7,15,many,CASSYLGQGVYEQYF,TGTGCCAGCAGTTACCTGGGACAGGGGGTCTACGAGCAGTACTTC
.,TRBV11-2,TRBJ2-4,15,few,CASSLDPGTQNIQYF,TGTGCCAGCAGCTTAGACCCCGGGACTCAAAACATTCAGTACTTC
TRBD1,TRBV20-1,TRBJ1-5,18,few,CSAQSGTGGAGGNQPQHF,TGCAGTGCTCAAAGCGGGACAGGGGGCGCGGGGGGCAATCAGCCCCAGCATTTT
.,TRBV10-3,TRBJ2-3,15,many,CAISEVDFAADTQYF,TGTGCCATCAGTGAGGTTGATTTTGCAGCAGACACGCAGTATTTT
TRBD2,TRBV6-2/TRBV6-3,TRBJ2-1,15,.,CASSYFGLGDNEQFF,TGTGCCAGCAGTTATTTTGGACTAGGGGACAATGAGCAGTTCTTC
.,TRBV2,TRBJ2-7,13,.,CASRDGPQYEQYF,TGTGCCAGCAGGGATGGGCCCCAATACGAGCAGTACTTC
.,TRBV20-1,TRBJ2-7,12,.,CSAARARNEQYF,TGCAGTGCTGCCCGGGCCAGGAACGAGCAGTACTTC
.,TRBV19,TRBJ1-3,11,few,CASSGVNTIYF,TGTGCCAGTAGTGGCGTAAACACCATATATTTT
.,TRBV6-1,TRBJ2-5,13,.,CASRRLGQETQYF,TGTGCCAGCAGGAGACTAGGTCAAGAGACCCAGTACTTC
TRBD1,TRBV28,TRBJ2-3,13,.,CASGRQGPDTQYF,TGTGCCAGCGGCCGACAGGGGCCAGATACGCAGTATTTT
.,TRBV29-1,TRBJ2-1,11,many,CSVGVYEVQFF,TGCAGCGTTGGGGTATACGAGGTACAGTTCTTC
TRBD2,TRBV7-9,TRBJ2-1,15,.,CASTLAGGPGNEQFF,TGTGCCAGCACACTAGCGGGAGGGCCGGGGAATGAGCAGTTCTTC
.,TRBV7-2,TRBJ2-7,12,few,CASSLDDYEQYF,TGTGCCAGCAGCTTAGATGATTACGAGCAGTACTTC
TRBD2,TRBV6-2/TRBV6-3,TRBJ2-1,17,few,CASSYGLGLVFYNEQFF,TGTGCCAGCAGTTACGGCCTGGGACTAGTCTTCTACAATGAGCAGTTCTTC
TRBD2,TRBV4-1,TRBJ2-3,17,many,CASSLRSSGGAKDTQYF,TGCGCCAGCAGCCTGAGGTCTAGCGGGGGGGCGAAAGATACGCAGTATTTT
.,TRBV20-1,TRBJ2-1,12,few,CSAPRSNNEQFF,TGCAGCGCCCCCCGAAGCAACAATGAGCAGTTCTTC
.,TRBV29-1,TRBJ2-3,13,many,CSVGGQGTDTQYF,TGCAGCGTTGGTGGACAAGGCACAGATACGCAGTATTTT
.,TRBV6-5,TRBJ1-2,17,.,CASSYWSETHTADGYTF,TGTGCCAGCAGTTACTGGTCCGAGACCCACACAGCGGATGGCTACACCTTC
.,TRBV12-3/TRBV12-4,TRBJ2-2,21,few,CASSLAPPRIRTPANTGELFF,TGTGCCAGCAGTTTAGCACCCCCCCGAATACGGACCCCAGCGAACACCGGGGAGCTGTTTTTT
.,TRBV20-1,TRBJ1-6,13,.,CSANTWNNSPLHF,TGCAGTGCCAATACATGGAATAATTCACCCCTCCACTTT
.,TRBV7-3,TRBJ2-3,14,.,CASSLMLLTDTQYF,TGTGCCAGCAGCTTAATGCTCCTCACAGATACGCAGTATTTT
TRBD2,TRBV7-2,TRBJ2-1,14,few,CASSSARLAHEQFF,TGTGCCAGCAGCTCCGCCCGACTAGCGCATGAGCAGTTCTTC
.,TRBV12-3/TRBV12-4,TRBJ2-1,15,many,CASSLGRPVYNEQFF,TGTGCCAGCAGTTTAGGGCGACCAGTCTACAATGAGCAGTTCTTC
TRBD2,TRBV29-1,TRBJ2-2,16,many,CSSRLAGGVGAGELFF,TGCAGCTCCAGACTAGCGGGAGGGGTCGGCGCCGGGGAGCTGTTTTTT
TRBD2,TRBV5-1,TRBJ2-1,15,many,CASSTIAGNWNEQFF,TGCGCCAGCAGCACAATAGCGGGAAACTGGAATGAGCAGTTCTTC
.,TRBV27,TRBJ2-7,17,few,CASSSPQWGFSSYEQYF,TGTGCCAGCAGTTCCCCGCAGTGGGGCTTTAGCTCCTACGAGCAGTACTTC
.,TRBV12-3/TRBV12-4,TRBJ2-7,13,many,CASSWGISYEQYF,TGTGCCAGCAGTTGGGGGATTTCCTACGAGCAGTACTTC
TRBD2,TRBV4-3,TRBJ2-1,16,many,CASSQGLAGAYNEQFF,TGCGCCAGCAGCCAAGGGCTAGCGGGAGCCTACAATGAGCAGTTCTTC
.,TRBV28,TRBJ2-7,14,.,CASSPPALSYEQYF,TGTGCCAGCAGCCCCCCAGCCCTATCCTACGAGCAGTACTTC
.,TRBV29-1,TRBJ2-5,14,many,CSVEETGTQETQYF,TGCAGCGTTGAAGAAACAGGCACACAAGAGACCCAGTACTTC
.,TRBV18,TRBJ2-3,13,.,CASSPSPWDTQYF,TGTGCCAGCTCACCATCCCCTTGGGATACGCAGTATTTT
TRBD2,TRBV20-1,TRBJ2-3,15,many,CSASRTSGDTDTQYF,TGCAGTGCCTCGCGGACTAGCGGAGACACAGATACGCAGTATTTT
.,TRBV11-1,TRBJ2-1,18,few,CASSGGAVVGSSYNEQFF,TGTGCCAGCAGCGGGGGGGCCGTCGTCGGAAGCTCCTACAATGAGCAGTTCTTC
.,TRBV7-2,TRBJ1-3,17,few,CASSPYPGQMSGNTIYF,TGTGCCAGCAGCCCCTACCCCGGACAAATGTCTGGAAACACCATATATTTT
TRBD2,TRBV3-1,TRBJ2-2,15,.,CASSWGLASTGELFF,TGTGCCAGCAGCTGGGGACTAGCGAGCACCGGGGAGCTGTTTTTT
TRBD2,TRBV12-3/TRBV12-4,TRBJ2-5,17,.,CASRPGLAGGLGDTQYF,TGTGCCAGCAGACCAGGACTAGCGGGAGGACTAGGAGACACCCAGTACTTC
.,TRBV7-8,TRBJ2-3,17,.,CASSLSLAGVFADTQYF,TGTGCCAGCAGCTTATCCTTGGCAGGGGTTTTCGCAGATACGCAGTATTTT